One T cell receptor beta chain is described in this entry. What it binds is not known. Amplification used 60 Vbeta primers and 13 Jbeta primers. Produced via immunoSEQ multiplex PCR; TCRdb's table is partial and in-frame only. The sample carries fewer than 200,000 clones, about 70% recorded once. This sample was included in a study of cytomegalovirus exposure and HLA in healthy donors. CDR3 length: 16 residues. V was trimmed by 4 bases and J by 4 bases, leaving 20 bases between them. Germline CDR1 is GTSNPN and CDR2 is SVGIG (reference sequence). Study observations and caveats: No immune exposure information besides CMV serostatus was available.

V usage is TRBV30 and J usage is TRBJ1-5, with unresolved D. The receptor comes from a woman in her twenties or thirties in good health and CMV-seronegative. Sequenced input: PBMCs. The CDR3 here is CAWNTRTSGGNQPQHF. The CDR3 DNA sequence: TGTGCCTGGAATACCAGGACTTCAGGAGGGAATCAGCCCCAGCATTTT.